One sample yielded the 4 T cell receptor beta chains listed below, sequenced in a study of human T cells and chemical hapten exposure. Regarding time point: pre-sensitization, week 0. Treatment indicated: therapeutic diphenylcyclopropenone sensitization with weekly scalp DPC. MiXCR was run by TCRdb on the RACE reads, yielding one entry per CDR3 protein. The sample comprises under 200,000 distinct CDR3 sequences, around 30% of which are singletons, and 2.5% to 3.5% rests with the top ten. Sequences were derived from whole blood, sampled in connection with sensitization to the hapten diphenylcyclopropenone (DPC). The source of these receptors is a woman aged 25 to 39 with alopecia areata. Some clones in this sample may be carry-over from other donors' samples.

This clonotype came up a few times. The gene calls are TRBV5-1 and TRBJ2-7; TRBD1 agrees at 11 bases. The CDR3 loop spans 15 amino acids. CDR1 and CDR2 (germline): SGHRS, YFSETQ. With V trimmed by 4 bases and J by 5 bases, 8 bases remained unmatched. In nucleotides, the CDR3 is TGCGCCAGCAGCGGCTGGGGACAGGGGGGCCACGAGCAGTACTTC. Translated, it gives CASSGWGQGGHEQYF.

The CDR3 region is CASSLGQINSPLHF. The CDR3 DNA follows: TGTGCCAGCAGCTTAGGACAGATAAATTCACCCCTCCACTTT. The rearrangement joins TRBV7-2 to TRBJ1-6; D may be TRBD1 (5 bases). Germline V gene sequence: CDR1 SGHTA, CDR2 FQGNSA. Deletions cut 1 base from V and 7 bases from J, with 8 bases between. This CDR3 has 14 amino acids. The whole variable domain, filled in from reference TRBV7-2 and TRBJ1-6, reads GAGVSQSPSNKVTEKGKDVELRCDPISGHTALYWYRQSLGQGLEFLIYFQGNSAPDKSGLPSDRFSAERTGGSVSTLTIQRTQQEDSAVYLCASSLGQINSPLHFGNGTRLTVT.

The rearrangement joins TRBV4-2 to TRBJ1-1; no reliable D call. V was cut by 3 bases and J by 4 bases, with 9 bases left in between. The CDR3 is 13 residues long. Per germline, CDR1 LGHNA and CDR2 YNFKEQ. The CDR3 region is CASSQREGTEAFF. In DNA form, the CDR3 reads TGTGCCAGCAGCCAGAGGGAGGGCACTGAAGCTTTCTTT.

This clonotype showed up just a few times. The rearrangement joins TRBV29-1 to TRBJ1-1; D unclear. The CDR3 loop spans 12 amino acids. From germline, CDR1 is SQVTM and CDR2 ANQGSEA. V was trimmed by 5 bases and J by 8 bases, leaving 15 bases between them. The CDR3 region is CSVKPGIEEAFF. CDR3 nucleotides: TGCAGCGTTAAACCGGGTATAGAAGAAGCTTTCTTT.